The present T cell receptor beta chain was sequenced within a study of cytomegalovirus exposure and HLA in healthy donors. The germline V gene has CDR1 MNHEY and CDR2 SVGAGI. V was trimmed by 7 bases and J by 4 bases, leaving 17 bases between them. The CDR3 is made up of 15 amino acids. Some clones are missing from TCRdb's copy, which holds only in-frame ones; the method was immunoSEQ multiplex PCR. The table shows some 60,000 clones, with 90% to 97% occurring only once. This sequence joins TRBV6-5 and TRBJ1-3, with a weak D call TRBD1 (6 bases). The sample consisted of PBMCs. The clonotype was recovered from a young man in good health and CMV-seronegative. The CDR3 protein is CASTLRLGAGNTIYF. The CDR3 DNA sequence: TGTGCCAGCACTCTACGTCTGGGGGCCGGAAACACCATATATTTT.